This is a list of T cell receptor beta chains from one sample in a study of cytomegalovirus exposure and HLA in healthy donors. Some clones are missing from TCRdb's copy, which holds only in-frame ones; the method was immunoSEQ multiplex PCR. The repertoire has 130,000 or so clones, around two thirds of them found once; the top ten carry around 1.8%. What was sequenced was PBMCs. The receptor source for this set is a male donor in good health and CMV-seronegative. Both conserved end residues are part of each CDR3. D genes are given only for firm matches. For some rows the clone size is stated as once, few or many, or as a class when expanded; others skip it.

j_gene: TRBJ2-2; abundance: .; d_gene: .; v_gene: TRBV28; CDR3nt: TGTGCCAGCAGTTTACAGGGGAACACCGGGGAGCTGTTTTTT; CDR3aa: CASSLQGNTGELFF
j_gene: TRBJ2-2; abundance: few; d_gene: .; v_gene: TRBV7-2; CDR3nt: TGTGCCAGCAGCCCAGGATTCACCGGGGAGCTGTTTTTT; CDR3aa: CASSPGFTGELFF
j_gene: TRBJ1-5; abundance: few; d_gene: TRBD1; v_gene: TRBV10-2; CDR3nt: TGCGCCAGCAGTGTGACAGGGGGTCAGCCCCAGCATTTT; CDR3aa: CASSVTGGQPQHF
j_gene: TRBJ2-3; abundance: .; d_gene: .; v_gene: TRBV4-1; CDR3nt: TGCGCCAGCAGCCAAGGAGCGGGTAGAACAGATACGCAGTATTTT; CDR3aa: CASSQGAGRTDTQYF
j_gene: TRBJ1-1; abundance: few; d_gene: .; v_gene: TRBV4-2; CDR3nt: TGTGCCAGCAGTTTTGGACAGACAAACACTGAAGCTTTCTTT; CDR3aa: CASSFGQTNTEAFF
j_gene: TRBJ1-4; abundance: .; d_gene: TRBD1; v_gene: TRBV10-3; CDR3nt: TGTGCCATCAGTGAGTCGGGGACAGGGCGCGGCGAAAAACTGTTTTTT; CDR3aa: CAISESGTGRGEKLFF
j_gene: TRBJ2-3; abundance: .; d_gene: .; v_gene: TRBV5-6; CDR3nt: TGTGCCAGCAGCTTACGACAGGGCCCCGGGGGTACGCAGTATTTT; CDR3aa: CASSLRQGPGGTQYF
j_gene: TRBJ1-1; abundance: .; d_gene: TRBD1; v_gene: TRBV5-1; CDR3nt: TGCGCCAGCAGCTTAGGACAGGGGGGTTACCTCATGAACACTGAAGCTTTCTTT; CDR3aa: CASSLGQGGYLMNTEAFF
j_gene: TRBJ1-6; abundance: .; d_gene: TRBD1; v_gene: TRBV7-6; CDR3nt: TGTGCCAGCAGCCTTACAGGGGTAAAATATAATTCACCCCTCCACTTT; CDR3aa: CASSLTGVKYNSPLHF
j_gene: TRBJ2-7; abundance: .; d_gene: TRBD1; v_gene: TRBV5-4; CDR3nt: TGTGCCAGCAGCCGTCCCACCGGGACAGGGATCTACGAGCAGTACTTC; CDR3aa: CASSRPTGTGIYEQYF
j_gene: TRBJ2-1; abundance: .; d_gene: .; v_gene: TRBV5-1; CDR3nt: TGCGCCAGCAGCTTGGTAGGGGGATTGGGCTCCTACAATGAGCAGTTCTTC; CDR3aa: CASSLVGGLGSYNEQFF
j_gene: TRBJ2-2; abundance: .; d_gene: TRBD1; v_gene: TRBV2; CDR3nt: TGTGCCAGCAGTCCCGACAGGGTCGGTACCGGGGAGCTGTTTTTT; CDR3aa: CASSPDRVGTGELFF
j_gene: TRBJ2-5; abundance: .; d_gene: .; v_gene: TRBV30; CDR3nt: TGTGCCTGGAGTGTAAATGGGCAGGTGGGGACCCAGTACTTC; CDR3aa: CAWSVNGQVGTQYF
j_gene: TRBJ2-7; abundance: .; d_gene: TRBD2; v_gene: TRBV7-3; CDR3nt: TGTGCCAGCAGCTTAAATGGGACTAGCGGGGGCTACGAGCAGTACTTC; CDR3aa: CASSLNGTSGGYEQYF
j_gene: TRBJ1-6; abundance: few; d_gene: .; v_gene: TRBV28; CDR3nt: TGTGCCAGCAGTCGCCGGAGGCGGGAAAATTCACCCCTCCACTTT; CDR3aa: CASSRRRRENSPLHF
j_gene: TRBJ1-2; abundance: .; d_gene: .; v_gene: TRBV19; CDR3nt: TGTGCCAGTAGTATAGGACAGCAGGACTATGGCTACACCTTC; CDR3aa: CASSIGQQDYGYTF
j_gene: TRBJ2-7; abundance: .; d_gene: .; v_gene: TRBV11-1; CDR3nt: TGTGCCAGCAGCTTAGCGCCCAGGACCTACGAGCAGTACTTC; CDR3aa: CASSLAPRTYEQYF
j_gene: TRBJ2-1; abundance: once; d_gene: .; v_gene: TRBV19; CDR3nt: TGTGCCAGTAGTCAACCGGGTCCCCACAATGAGCAGTTCTTC; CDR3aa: CASSQPGPHNEQFF
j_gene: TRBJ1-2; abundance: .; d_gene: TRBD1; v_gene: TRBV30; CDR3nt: TGTGCCTGGTACGGACAGGGACGGTATGGCTACACCTTC; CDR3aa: CAWYGQGRYGYTF
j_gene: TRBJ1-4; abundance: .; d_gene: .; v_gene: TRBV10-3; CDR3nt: TGTGCCATCAGTTCCGACAGTTTAACCGTGGAAAAACTGTTTTTT; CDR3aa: CAISSDSLTVEKLFF
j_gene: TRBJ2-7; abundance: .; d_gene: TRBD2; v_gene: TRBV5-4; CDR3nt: TGTGCCAGCAGCCCGCGGGGACTAGCGGGGGTCCACGAGCAGTACTTC; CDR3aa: CASSPRGLAGVHEQYF
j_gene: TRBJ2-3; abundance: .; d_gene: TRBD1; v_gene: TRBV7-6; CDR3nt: TGTGCCAGCAGACCCATCGGTCCGGGACAGGGGGCAACAGATACGCAGTATTTT; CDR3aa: CASRPIGPGQGATDTQYF
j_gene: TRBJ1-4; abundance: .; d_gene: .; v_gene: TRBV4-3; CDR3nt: TGCGCCAGCAGCCAAGCTTTCTTGGGCCTCGAAAAACTGTTTTTT; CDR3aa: CASSQAFLGLEKLFF
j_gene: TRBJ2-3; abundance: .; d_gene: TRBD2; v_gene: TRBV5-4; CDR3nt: TGTGCCAGCAGCTTGTATACGGGGGGGTCACCCCCCACAGATACGCAGTATTTT; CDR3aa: CASSLYTGGSPPTDTQYF
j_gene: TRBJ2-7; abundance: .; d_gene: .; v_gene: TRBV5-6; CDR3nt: TGTGCCAGCAGCTTACTAAACAGGGACGACGAGCAGTACTTC; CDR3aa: CASSLLNRDDEQYF
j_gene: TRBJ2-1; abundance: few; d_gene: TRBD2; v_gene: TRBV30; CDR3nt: TGTGCCTGTACCCGTAGCGGGGGGGCGTGCGGGCAGTTCTTC; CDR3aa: CACTRSGGACGQFF
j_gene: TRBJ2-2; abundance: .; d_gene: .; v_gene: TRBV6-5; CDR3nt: TGTGCCAGCAGTTACTCGAAAGCAGGGACCGGGGAGCTGTTTTTT; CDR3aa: CASSYSKAGTGELFF
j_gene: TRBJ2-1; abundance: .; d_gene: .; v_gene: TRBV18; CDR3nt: TGTGCCAGCTCACCACTCTTTGGAGGCAATGAGCAGTTCTTC; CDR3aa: CASSPLFGGNEQFF
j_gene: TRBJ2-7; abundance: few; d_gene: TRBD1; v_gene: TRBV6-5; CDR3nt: TGTGCCAGCAGTCTCGGGACAGGAACCTACGAGCAGTACTTC; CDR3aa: CASSLGTGTYEQYF
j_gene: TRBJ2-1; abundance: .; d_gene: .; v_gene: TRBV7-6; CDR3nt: TGTGCCAGCAGCTTAGGGCTCAATGAGCAGTTCTTC; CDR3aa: CASSLGLNEQFF
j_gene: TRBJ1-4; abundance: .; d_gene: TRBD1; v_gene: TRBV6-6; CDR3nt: TGTGCCAGCAGCCGGGACAGTGAGGAAAAACTGTTTTTT; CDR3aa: CASSRDSEEKLFF
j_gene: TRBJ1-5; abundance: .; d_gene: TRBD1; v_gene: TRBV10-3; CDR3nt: TGTGCCATCAGTCGGGGACAGGAGGGTCAGCCCCAGCATTTT; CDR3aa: CAISRGQEGQPQHF
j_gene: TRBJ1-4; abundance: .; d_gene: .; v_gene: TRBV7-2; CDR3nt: TGTGCCAGCAGCTTTACAAGTGAAAAACTGTTTTTT; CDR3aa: CASSFTSEKLFF
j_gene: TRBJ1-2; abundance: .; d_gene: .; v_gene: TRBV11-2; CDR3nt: TGTGCCAGCAGCTTAGTCTGGACAACAAGCTATGGCTACACCTTC; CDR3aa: CASSLVWTTSYGYTF
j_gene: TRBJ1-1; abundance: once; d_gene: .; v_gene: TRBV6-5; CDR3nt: TGTGCCAGCAGTCGAGACAGGAACACTGAAGCTTTCTTT; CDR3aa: CASSRDRNTEAFF
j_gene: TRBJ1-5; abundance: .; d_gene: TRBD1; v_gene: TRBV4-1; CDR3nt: TGCGCCAGCAGACGACAGGGAATGGGCCAGCCCCAGCATTTT; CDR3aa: CASRRQGMGQPQHF
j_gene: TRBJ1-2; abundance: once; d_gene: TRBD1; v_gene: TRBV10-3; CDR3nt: TGTGCCATCAGTCGACAGGGGAAGGACTATGGCTACACCTTC; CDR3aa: CAISRQGKDYGYTF
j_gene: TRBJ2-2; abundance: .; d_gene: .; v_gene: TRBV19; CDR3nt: TGTGCCAGTCGGGATCCCGGCCCCGGGGAGCTGTTTTTT; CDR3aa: CASRDPGPGELFF
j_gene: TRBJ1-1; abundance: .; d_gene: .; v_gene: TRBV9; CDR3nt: TGTGCCAGCAGCGTAACGGTGAACACTGAAGCTTTCTTT; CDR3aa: CASSVTVNTEAFF
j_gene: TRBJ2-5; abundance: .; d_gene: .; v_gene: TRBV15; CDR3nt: TGTGCCACCAGCAGAGATCTCCGGCAGGGCCAAGAGACCCAGTACTTC; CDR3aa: CATSRDLRQGQETQYF